This TCR beta chain is from a study of T cell repertoires in cytomegalovirus infection. On this clonotype itself: Its specificity is unknown.

In TCRdb, the reads were re-called with MiXCR into one record per CDR3 protein. The data hold approximately 500,000 distinct CDR3 sequences, with about 17% observed a single time. Losses at the gene ends were 6 bases for V and 2 bases for J; bases not matched to a gene: 4. This CDR3 spans 15 amino acids. Germline V CDR1 and CDR2: MNHEY, SMNVEV (reference sequence). General study results and limits: The response measured ex vivo was dominated by TCR beta clonotypes (HLA-C-restricted and CMV-specific).

Sequences were obtained from CD8+ T cells from PBMCs. V is TRBV27 and J is TRBJ1-5, with 10 bases fitting TRBD1. This receptor was obtained from a human donor in good health (CMV status not recorded). Some clones in this sample may be carry-over from other donors' samples. CDR3 coding DNA: TGTGCCAGCAGAACCGGGACAGGGGGCAATCAGCCCCAGCATTTT. It yields the protein CASRTGTGGNQPQHF.